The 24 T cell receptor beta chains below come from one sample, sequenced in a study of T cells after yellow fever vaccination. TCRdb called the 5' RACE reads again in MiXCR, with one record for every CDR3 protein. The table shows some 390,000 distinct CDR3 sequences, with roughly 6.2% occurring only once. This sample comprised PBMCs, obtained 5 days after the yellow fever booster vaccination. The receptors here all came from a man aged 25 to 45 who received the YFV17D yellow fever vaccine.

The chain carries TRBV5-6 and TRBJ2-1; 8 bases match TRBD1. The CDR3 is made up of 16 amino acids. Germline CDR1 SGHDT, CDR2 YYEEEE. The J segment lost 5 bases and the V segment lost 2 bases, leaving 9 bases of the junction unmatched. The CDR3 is CASSFLGQGLDNEQFF. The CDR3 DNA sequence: TGTGCCAGCAGCTTCCTTGGACAGGGATTGGACAATGAGCAGTTCTTC.

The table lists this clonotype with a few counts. The CDR3 bases are TGTGCCAGCAGTTTAGAGTGGGGAGGGACCGGACTCTATGGCTACACCTTC. Encoded protein: CASSLEWGGTGLYGYTF. This sequence joins TRBV28 and TRBJ1-2; weak D call: TRBD1 (5 bases). Germline CDR1 reads MDHEN; CDR2 reads SYDVKM. This CDR3 contains 17 residues. V lost 2 bases to trimming and J lost 4 bases, with 20 bases between them.

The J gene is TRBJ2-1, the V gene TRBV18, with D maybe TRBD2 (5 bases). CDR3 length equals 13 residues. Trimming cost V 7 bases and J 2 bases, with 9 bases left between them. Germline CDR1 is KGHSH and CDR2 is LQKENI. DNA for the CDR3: TGTGCCAGCTACGCCGGGACCTACAATGAGCAGTTCTTC. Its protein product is CASYAGTYNEQFF.

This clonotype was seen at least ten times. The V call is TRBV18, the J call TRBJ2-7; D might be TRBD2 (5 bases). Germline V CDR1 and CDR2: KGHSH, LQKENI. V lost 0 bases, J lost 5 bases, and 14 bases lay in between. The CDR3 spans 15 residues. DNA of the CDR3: TGTGCCAGCTCACCACCGGCGGGCAGTCCCCACGAGCAGTACTTC. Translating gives CASSPPAGSPHEQYF.

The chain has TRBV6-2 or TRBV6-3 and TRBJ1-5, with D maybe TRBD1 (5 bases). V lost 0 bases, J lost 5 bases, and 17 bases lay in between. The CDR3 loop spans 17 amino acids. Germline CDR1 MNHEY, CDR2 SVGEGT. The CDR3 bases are TGTGCCAGCAGTTACTCGCTTGAGGGGTTAAGGGATCAGCCCCAGCATTTT. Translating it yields CASSYSLEGLRDQPQHF.

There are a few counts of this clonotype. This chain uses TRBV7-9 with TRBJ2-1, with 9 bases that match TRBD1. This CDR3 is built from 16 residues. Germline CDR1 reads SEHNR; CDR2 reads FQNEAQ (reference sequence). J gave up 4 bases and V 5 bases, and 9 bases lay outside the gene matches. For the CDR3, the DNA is TGTGCCAGCAGCAAACAACCGGGACAGGGATACAATGAGCAGTTCTTC. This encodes CASSKQPGQGYNEQFF. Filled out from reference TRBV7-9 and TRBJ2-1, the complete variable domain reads DTGVSQNPRHKITKRGQNVTFRCDPISEHNRLYWYRQTLGQGPEFLTYFQNEAQLEKSRLLSDRFSAERPKGSFSTLEIQRTEQGDSAMYLCASSKQPGQGYNEQFFGPGTRLTVL.

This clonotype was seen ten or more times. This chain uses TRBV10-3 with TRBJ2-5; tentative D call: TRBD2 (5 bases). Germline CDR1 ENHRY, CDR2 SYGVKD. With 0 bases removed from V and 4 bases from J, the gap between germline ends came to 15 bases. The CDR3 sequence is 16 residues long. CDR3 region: CAISESFNPGRETQYF. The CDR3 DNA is TGTGCCATCAGTGAGTCGTTCAACCCGGGGAGAGAGACCCAGTACTTC.

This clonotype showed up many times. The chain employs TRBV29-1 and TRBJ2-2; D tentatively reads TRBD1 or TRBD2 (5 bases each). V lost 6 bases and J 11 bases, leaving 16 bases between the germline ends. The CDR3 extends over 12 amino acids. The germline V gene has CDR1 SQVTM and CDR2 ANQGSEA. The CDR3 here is CSVGETEAELFF. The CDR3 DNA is TGCAGCGTGGGGGAGACAGAGGCAGAGCTGTTTTTT.

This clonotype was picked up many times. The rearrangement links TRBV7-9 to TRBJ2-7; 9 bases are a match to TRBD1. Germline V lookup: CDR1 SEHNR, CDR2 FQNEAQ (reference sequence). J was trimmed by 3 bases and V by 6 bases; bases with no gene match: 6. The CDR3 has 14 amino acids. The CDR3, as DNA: TGTGCCAGCAGTCCCGGACAGGGGCGCTACGAGCAGTACTTC. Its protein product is CASSPGQGRYEQYF.

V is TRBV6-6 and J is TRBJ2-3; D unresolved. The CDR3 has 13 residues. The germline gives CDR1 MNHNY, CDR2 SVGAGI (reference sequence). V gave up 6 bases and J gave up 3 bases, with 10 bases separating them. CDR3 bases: TGTGCCAGCAGGGGTTGGGAAACAGATACGCAGTATTTT. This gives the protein CASRGWETDTQYF.

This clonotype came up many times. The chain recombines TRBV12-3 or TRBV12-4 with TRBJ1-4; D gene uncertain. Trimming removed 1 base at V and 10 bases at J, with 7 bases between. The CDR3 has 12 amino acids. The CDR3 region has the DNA TGTGCCAGCAGTTTAGTTGGTGCAAAACTGTTTTTT. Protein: CASSLVGAKLFF.

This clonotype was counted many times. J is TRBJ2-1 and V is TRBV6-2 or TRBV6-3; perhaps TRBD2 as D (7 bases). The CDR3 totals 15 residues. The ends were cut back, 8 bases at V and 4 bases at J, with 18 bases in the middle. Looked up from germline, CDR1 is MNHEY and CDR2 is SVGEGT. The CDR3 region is CASALRGGGYNEQFF. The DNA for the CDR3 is TGTGCCAGCGCTCTAAGGGGAGGGGGGTACAATGAGCAGTTCTTC.

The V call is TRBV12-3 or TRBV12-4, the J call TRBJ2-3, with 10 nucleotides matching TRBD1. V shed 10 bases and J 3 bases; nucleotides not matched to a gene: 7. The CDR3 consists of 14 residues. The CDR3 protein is CATGKGQGTDTQYF. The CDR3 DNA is TGTGCCACCGGAAAGGGACAGGGGACAGATACGCAGTATTTT.

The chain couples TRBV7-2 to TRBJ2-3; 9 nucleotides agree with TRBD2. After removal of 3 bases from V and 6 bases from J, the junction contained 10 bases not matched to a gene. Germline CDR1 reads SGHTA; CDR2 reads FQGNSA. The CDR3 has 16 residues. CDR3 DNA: TGTGCCAGCAGCTTGGTCGGCGGGAGGGCCTCGGATACGCAGTATTTT. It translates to CASSLVGGRASDTQYF.

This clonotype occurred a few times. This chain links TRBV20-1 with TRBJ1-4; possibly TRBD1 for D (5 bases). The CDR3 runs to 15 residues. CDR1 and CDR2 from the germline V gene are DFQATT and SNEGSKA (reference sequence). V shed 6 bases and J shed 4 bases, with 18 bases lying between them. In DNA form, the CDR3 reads TGCAGTGCAAAGGACGCCGGGACCTATAATGAAAAACTGTTTTTT. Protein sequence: CSAKDAGTYNEKLFF.

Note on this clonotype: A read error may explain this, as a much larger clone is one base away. The CDR3 loop is CASSTGGEAQYF. Here the CDR3 DNA reads TGTGCCAGTTCGACAGGGGGAGAGGCCCAGTACTTC. This chain connects TRBV2 to TRBJ2-5; TRBD1 aligns across 9 bases. This CDR3 has 12 residues. Germline loops: CDR1 SNHLY, CDR2 FYNNEI.

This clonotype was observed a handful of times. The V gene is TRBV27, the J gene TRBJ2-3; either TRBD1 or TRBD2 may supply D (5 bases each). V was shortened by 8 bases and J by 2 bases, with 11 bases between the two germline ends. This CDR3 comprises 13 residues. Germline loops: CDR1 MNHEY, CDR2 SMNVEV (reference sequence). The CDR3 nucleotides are TGTGCCAGCCGCAGGGACCTCACAGATACGCAGTATTTT. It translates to CASRRDLTDTQYF.

CDR3 sequence: CASSLRRHEQFF. DNA for the CDR3: TGTGCCAGCAGCCTCCGGAGGCATGAGCAGTTCTTC. V and J are TRBV12-3 or TRBV12-4 and TRBJ2-1, with D possibly being TRBD2 (5 bases). This CDR3 is 12 amino acids long. Trimming pared 6 bases from V and 8 bases from J, leaving 11 bases between.

CDR3 region: CASSPTFSQETQYF. The CDR3 DNA reads TGTGCCAGCAGCCCTACGTTCTCTCAAGAGACCCAGTACTTC. The V gene is TRBV7-2, the J gene TRBJ2-5; D unclear. Trimming removed 5 bases at V and 2 bases at J, with 12 bases between. The CDR3 has 14 amino acids. Germline loops: CDR1 SGHTA, CDR2 FQGNSA.

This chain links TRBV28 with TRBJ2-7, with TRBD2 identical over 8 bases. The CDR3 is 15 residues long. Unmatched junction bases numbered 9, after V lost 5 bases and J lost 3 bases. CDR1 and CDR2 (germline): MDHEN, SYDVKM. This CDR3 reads CASSPLLAGNYEQYF. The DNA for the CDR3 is TGTGCCAGCAGTCCTCTCCTAGCGGGCAACTACGAGCAGTACTTC.

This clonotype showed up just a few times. CDR3 sequence: CASSQVHRVGYEQYF. The DNA of the CDR3 is TGCGCCAGCAGCCAAGTACACAGGGTAGGCTACGAGCAGTACTTC. The gene calls are TRBV4-3 and TRBJ2-7, with D perhaps matching TRBD1 (6 bases). Trimming shortened V by 1 base and J by 3 bases, and 13 bases separated the two germline ends. The CDR3 is 15 residues long. Germline CDR1 and CDR2: LGHNA and YSLEER.

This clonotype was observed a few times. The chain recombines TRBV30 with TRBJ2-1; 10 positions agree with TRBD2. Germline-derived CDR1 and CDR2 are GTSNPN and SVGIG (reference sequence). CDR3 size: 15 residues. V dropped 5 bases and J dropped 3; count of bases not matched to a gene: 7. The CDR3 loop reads CAWESGLALYNEQFF. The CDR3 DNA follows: TGTGCCTGGGAGTCGGGACTAGCGCTCTACAATGAGCAGTTCTTC.

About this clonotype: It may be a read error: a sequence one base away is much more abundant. CDR3 nucleotide sequence: TGCAGCGTTGAAGGAGGGTGCTACGAGCAGTACTTC. Translating it yields CSVEGGCYEQYF. The chain is built from TRBV29-1 and TRBJ2-7; D perhaps matches TRBD2 (5 bases). V lost 1 base and J 3 bases, leaving 7 bases between the germline ends. The germline CDR1 and CDR2 sequences are SQVTM and ANQGSEA. The CDR3 has 12 residues.

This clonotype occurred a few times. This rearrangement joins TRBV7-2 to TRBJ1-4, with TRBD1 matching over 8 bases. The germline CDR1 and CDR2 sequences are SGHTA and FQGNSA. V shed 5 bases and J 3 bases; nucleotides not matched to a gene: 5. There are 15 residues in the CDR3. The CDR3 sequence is CASSIQGAANEKLFF. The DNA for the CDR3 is TGTGCCAGCAGCATTCAGGGGGCAGCTAATGAAAAACTGTTTTTT.